These 21 T cell receptor beta chains were all obtained from the same sample, sequenced in a study of CD8 T cells in Susac syndrome. Random hexamers were used to reverse transcribe an amount of about 0.45 to 1 ug RNA. TCRdb fed the immunoSEQ multiplex PCR reads into MiXCR, producing one record per CDR3 protein. The table has about 180,000 distinct CDR3 sequences, 90% to 95% seen once; the top ten hold 0.085% to 0.1%. The specimen was CD4+ T cells from PBMCs. The receptors come from a human donor with Susac syndrome.

The chain joins TRBV18 to TRBJ1-1; D is uncertain. Germline V gives CDR1 KGHSH, CDR2 LQKENI. V was cut by 0 bases and J by 1 base, with 6 bases left in between. This CDR3 has 14 amino acids. This chain's CDR3 is CASSPPNRNTEAFF. The CDR3 region has the DNA TGTGCCAGCTCACCACCAAACAGGAACACTGAAGCTTTCTTT.

The chain couples TRBV30 to TRBJ2-1; 10 bases map to TRBD2. CDR3 length: 15 amino acids. The trim removed 1 base at V and 4 bases at J, leaving 4 bases unmatched. CDR1 is GTSNPN and CDR2 is SVGIG in the germline V gene (reference sequence). The CDR3: CAWSEELAGYNEQFF. CDR3 coding DNA: TGTGCCTGGAGTGAGGAACTAGCGGGGTACAATGAGCAGTTCTTC.

V gene TRBV7-2 combines with J gene TRBJ2-3; the D is unclear. Trimming cost V 5 bases and J 3 bases, with 15 bases left between them. The CDR3 length is 15 residues. From germline, CDR1 is SGHTA and CDR2 FQGNSA. The CDR3 DNA reads as TGTGCCAGCAGCCTGAGGACGAGTCGGACAGATACGCAGTATTTT. This translates into CASSLRTSRTDTQYF.

V gene TRBV28 combines with J gene TRBJ1-2; D gene uncertain. The germline CDR1 and CDR2 sequences are MDHEN and SYDVKM. This CDR3 is built from 15 residues. V shed 3 bases and J shed 4 bases, with 15 bases lying between them. The DNA of the CDR3 is TGTGCCAGCAGTTTGGACTCTAGGGCAGGCTATGGCTACACCTTC. Amino acids: CASSLDSRAGYGYTF.

This clonotype was seen just once. The chain carries TRBV14 and TRBJ2-3; TRBD2 matches 7 bases. Unmatched junction bases numbered 14, after V lost 1 base and J lost 10 bases. CDR3 length equals 16 residues. Germline-derived CDR1 and CDR2 are SGHDN and FVKESK. The CDR3 DNA reads TGTGCCAGCAGCCAAGTCGGCGGGGGAGGAATTACTTCGCAGTATTTT. Residues: CASSQVGGGGITSQYF.

This clonotype was recorded only once. The chain uses TRBV20-1 and TRBJ2-7; possibly TRBD2 for D (6 bases). Germline assignment: CDR1 DFQATT and CDR2 SNEGSKA (reference sequence). V lost 6 bases and J lost 0, with 15 bases in between. This CDR3 is 14 amino acids long. The DNA for the CDR3 is TGCAGTGCGCGGGACGCCGGAGGCTCCTACGAGCAGTACTTC. It translates to CSARDAGGSYEQYF.

This chain joins TRBV7-9 and TRBJ2-5; D remains ambiguous. Germline-derived CDR1 and CDR2 are SEHNR and FQNEAQ (reference sequence). The CDR3 has 12 amino acids. Trimming shortened V by 3 bases and J by 7 bases, and 9 bases separated the two germline ends. CDR3: CASSFGPGTQYF. Written as DNA, the CDR3 is TGTGCCAGCAGCTTCGGCCCGGGGACCCAGTACTTC.

The V and J genes are TRBV5-4 and TRBJ1-2; 7 bases are a match to TRBD1. The CDR3 has 13 amino acids. The germline V gene has CDR1 SGHNT and CDR2 YYREEE (reference sequence). V shed 2 bases and J 6 bases; nucleotides not matched to a gene: 4. This CDR3 reads CASSLTGVDGYTF. The CDR3 region has the DNA TGTGCCAGCAGCTTAACAGGGGTTGATGGCTACACCTTC.

The chain is built from TRBV19 and TRBJ1-1; possibly TRBD1 for D (5 bases). The CDR3 runs 13 residues. Trimming shortened V by 4 bases and J by 5 bases, and 11 bases separated the two germline ends. Germline CDR1 is LNHDA and CDR2 is SQIVND (reference sequence). The CDR3 coding sequence is TGTGCCAGTAGTACGGTTGGGGGAACTGAAGCTTTCTTT. Translating it yields CASSTVGGTEAFF.

V gene TRBV6-2 or TRBV6-3 combines with J gene TRBJ2-7, with D possibly matching TRBD2 (5 bases). CDR1 is MNHEY, CDR2 SVGEGT, per germline. The CDR3 is 14 amino acids. V dropped 3 bases and J dropped 2 bases, with 11 bases sitting between them. CDR3 coding DNA: TGTGCCAGCAGTTATTCCGACGGGACCTACGAGCAGTACTTC. Translation: CASSYSDGTYEQYF.

The chain is built from TRBV29-1 and TRBJ1-1; 9 nucleotides line up with TRBD1. CDR3 size: 16 residues. V gave up 4 bases and J gave up 11 bases; unmatched junction bases: 20. CDR1 and CDR2 (germline): SQVTM, ANQGSEA. The chain's CDR3 is CSVVYPMTGGRLRAFF. CDR3 nucleotide sequence: TGCAGCGTTGTTTACCCGATGACAGGGGGGCGTTTGAGGGCTTTCTTT.

The rearrangement uses TRBV10-3 and TRBJ1-4; D gene ambiguous. The V end lost 11 bases, the J end lost 9 bases, and 10 bases lay between the germline ends. The CDR3 is made up of 10 amino acids. CDR1 is ENHRY, CDR2 SYGVKD, per germline. CDR3 region: CAAGDQKLFF. CDR3 bases: TGTGCCGCCGGTGATCAAAAACTGTTTTTT.

This clonotype was seen just once. Here the CDR3 reads CSGRDSWATDTQYF. The CDR3 coding sequence is TGCAGCGGCCGGGACTCCTGGGCCACAGATACGCAGTATTTT. The rearrangement joins TRBV29-1 to TRBJ2-3, with D possibly TRBD2 on 6 matching bases. CDR3 size: 14 residues. Trimming removed 7 bases from V and 2 bases from J, with 16 bases in between. Germline CDR1 is SQVTM and CDR2 is ANQGSEA.

CDR3 sequence (DNA): TGTGCCAGCAGCGCCCTTGGAGGGACCAACACCGGGGAGCTGTTTTTT. This sequence encodes CASSALGGTNTGELFF. The chain uses TRBV9 and TRBJ2-2; D may be TRBD2 (6 bases). Germline V lookup: CDR1 SGDLS, CDR2 YYNGEE. The CDR3 runs to 16 residues. V was pared by 3 bases and J by 2 bases, with 14 bases between.

J is TRBJ2-1 and V is TRBV7-3, with 15 bases matching TRBD2. The germline V gene has CDR1 SGHTA and CDR2 FQGTGA. The CDR3 spans 16 residues. The J segment lost 4 bases and the V segment lost 3 bases, leaving 1 base of the junction unmatched. Here the CDR3 reads CASSLGTSGGYNEQFF. CDR3 nucleotides: TGTGCCAGCAGCTTGGGGACTAGCGGGGGGTACAATGAGCAGTTCTTC.

The V gene is TRBV20-1, the J gene TRBJ1-5; 10 bases are shared with TRBD1. CDR1 is DFQATT and CDR2 is SNEGSKA in the germline V gene (reference sequence). The CDR3 spans 13 residues. V dropped 5 bases and J dropped 6; count of bases not matched to a gene: 4. This CDR3 is CSADDRGLQPQHF. CDR3 sequence (DNA): TGCAGTGCTGATGACAGGGGGCTTCAGCCCCAGCATTTT.

V gene TRBV18 combines with J gene TRBJ1-3; tentatively, D is TRBD1 (5 bases). With 2 bases removed from V and 1 base from J, the gap between germline ends came to 15 bases. CDR3 length: 17 amino acids. Germline assignment: CDR1 KGHSH and CDR2 LQKENI. CDR3 residues: CASSPVERGNSGNTIYF. DNA of the CDR3: TGTGCCAGCTCACCAGTGGAGCGGGGGAATTCTGGAAACACCATATATTTT.

This chain connects TRBV5-1 to TRBJ2-2; D is perhaps TRBD1 (6 bases). The CDR3 totals 17 residues. In germline, CDR1 is SGHRS, CDR2 YFSETQ. The ends were cut back, 5 bases at V and 3 bases at J, with 20 bases in the middle. This chain's CDR3 is CASSYRRGRVDTGELFF. The CDR3 nucleotides read TGCGCCAGCAGTTACCGCAGGGGAAGAGTTGACACCGGGGAGCTGTTTTTT.

This chain uses TRBV20-1 with TRBJ2-1; possibly TRBD1 or TRBD2 for D (5 bases each). V lost 5 bases and J lost 8, with 19 bases in between. The length of the CDR3 is 14 residues. Germline V gene lookup returns CDR1 DFQATT and CDR2 SNEGSKA (reference sequence). CDR3 nucleotides: TGCAGTGCTCCGCCGGGACGCAGGCCCTATGAGCAGTTCTTC. It codes for CSAPPGRRPYEQFF.

Written as DNA, the CDR3 is TGCGCCAGCAGCCAACTTCAGGGGAACACTGAAGCTTTCTTT. Translation gives CASSQLQGNTEAFF. The J gene is TRBJ1-1, the V gene TRBV5-1, with D perhaps matching TRBD1 (5 bases). Germline loops: CDR1 SGHRS, CDR2 YFSETQ. The V end was cut by 4 bases, the J end by 1 base, with 11 bases between. This CDR3 spans 14 amino acids.

This chain links TRBV7-8 with TRBJ2-7, with 10 positions matching TRBD1. In germline, CDR1 is SGHVS, CDR2 FQNEAQ. This CDR3 has 14 residues. V shed 5 bases and J 2 bases; nucleotides not matched to a gene: 3. This CDR3 is CASSHGTGAYEQYF. CDR3 nucleotide sequence: TGTGCCAGCAGCCACGGGACAGGGGCCTACGAGCAGTACTTC. The full variable domain, with the rest looked up from reference TRBV7-8 and TRBJ2-7, is GAGVSQSPRYKVAKRGQDVALRCDPISGHVSLFWYQQALGQGPEFLTYFQNEAQLDKSGLPSDRFFAERPEGSVSTLKIQRTQQEDSAVYLCASSHGTGAYEQYFGPGTRLTVT.